This entry lists 5 T cell receptor beta chains sequenced from one sample in a study of cytomegalovirus exposure and HLA in healthy donors. The data were produced by immunoSEQ multiplex PCR, yet TCRdb's version contains in-frame clones alone and is incomplete. The repertoire has some 320,000 clones, around 90% of them found once; the top ten carry about 1.2%. The sequenced material came from PBMCs. These receptors were collected from a woman in her 30s in good health and CMV-seropositive.

The J gene is TRBJ1-3, the V gene TRBV4-1, with D perhaps matching TRBD1 (6 bases). Per germline, CDR1 MGHRA and CDR2 YSYEKL. The CDR3 has 14 residues. V lost 1 base and J lost 6, with 10 bases in between. The CDR3 reads CASSQAGVENTIYF. DNA for the CDR3: TGCGCCAGCAGCCAAGCAGGGGTAGAAAACACCATATATTTT.

The gene calls are TRBV6-5 and TRBJ1-4; D gene uncertain. In germline, CDR1 is MNHEY, CDR2 SVGAGI. This CDR3 comprises 15 residues. V lost 7 bases, J lost 0 bases, and 12 bases lay in between. CDR3 DNA: TGTGCCAGCACCCCCAGGAGAGCAACTAATGAAAAACTGTTTTTT. It yields the protein CASTPRRATNEKLFF.

The chain links TRBV20-1 to TRBJ2-1, with D possibly being TRBD1 (5 bases). The CDR3 is 11 amino acids. Germline CDR1 and CDR2: DFQATT and SNEGSKA (reference sequence). Deletions cut 7 bases from V and 4 bases from J, with 8 bases between. CDR3 in amino acids: CSVNRYNEQFF. Written as DNA, the CDR3 is TGCAGTGTCAACAGGTACAATGAGCAGTTCTTC.

CDR3 protein: CASSLVRPSTYEQYF. For the CDR3, the DNA is TGTGCCAGCAGCTTAGTTCGCCCTTCAACCTACGAGCAGTACTTC. This chain connects TRBV7-9 to TRBJ2-7; D is unresolved. V was pared by 1 base and J by 2 bases, with 12 bases between. Germline V CDR1 and CDR2: SEHNR, FQNEAQ (reference sequence). This CDR3 is built from 15 residues. The variable domain in full, completed from reference TRBV7-9 and TRBJ2-7, reads DTGVSQNPRHKITKRGQNVTFRCDPISEHNRLYWYRQTLGQGPEFLTYFQNEAQLEKSRLLSDRFSAERPKGSFSTLEIQRTEQGDSAMYLCASSLVRPSTYEQYFGPGTRLTVT.

The V and J genes are TRBV19 and TRBJ1-6; D remains ambiguous. The germline V gene encodes CDR1 LNHDA and CDR2 SQIVND (reference sequence). Deletions cut 7 bases from V and 7 bases from J, with 14 bases between. CDR3 size: 14 residues. The CDR3 is CASNTLERNSPLHF. In DNA, the CDR3 is TGTGCCAGTAACACCCTCGAACGGAATTCACCCCTCCACTTT.